This entry concerns a single T cell receptor beta chain. This sample stems from a study of shared clonotypes between healthy human individuals. Study details: The study enrolled a couple of women and three men aged 18 to 49. There were three CD4 naive, three CD4 memory, two CD8 naive and one CD8 memory plates per donor.

In the CD4+ fraction, cells were divided into CD45RA+ naive and CD45RA-negative memory subsets. The CDR3 loop spans 16 amino acids. Germline values: CDR1 SGHNT, CDR2 YYREEE (reference sequence). The germline V and J ends were trimmed by 0 bases and 0 bases, with 12 bases remaining between them. Each replicate PCR on the sorted subsets used approximately 180 ng DNA (around 30,000 T cell genomes). TCRdb's copy holds only in-frame clones and misses some; the assay was immunoSEQ multiplex PCR. The data contain roughly 1,500,000 clones, approximately 98% of them singletons. The TCR comes from a man in his thirties or forties in good health. The sample consisted of naive CD4+ T cells sorted from blood. Indicated subset: CD45RA+ positively selected. The gene calls are TRBV5-4 and TRBJ1-1; D unclear. The CDR3 DNA follows: TGTGCCAGCAGCTTGGATAGGGAGTTCATGAACACTGAAGCTTTCTTT. Protein sequence: CASSLDREFMNTEAFF.